The 14 T cell receptor beta chains below all came from one sample that was sequenced in a study of blood T cell repertoires in COVID-19. TCRdb's copy holds only in-frame clones and misses some; the assay was immunoSEQ multiplex PCR. The profile covers 150,000 or so clones, with 75% to 80% appearing a single time and roughly 9% taken by the ten largest. The sample consisted of peripheral blood. The source of these receptors is a woman aged 50 to 60 with active or convalescent COVID-19.

In this sample, this clone turned up a few times. V usage is TRBV7-2 and J usage is TRBJ2-1, with D unclear. There are 14 residues in the CDR3. CDR1 is SGHTA, CDR2 FQGNSA, per germline. V was shortened by 1 base and J by 5 bases, with 9 bases between the two germline ends. The CDR3 DNA is TGTGCCAGCAGCTTAGTTGCCGGAGACAATGAGCAGTTCTTC. Translation: CASSLVAGDNEQFF.

This rearrangement joins TRBV6-2 or TRBV6-3 to TRBJ1-6, with TRBD1 identical over 10 bases. V gave up 2 bases and J gave up 7 bases; unmatched junction bases: 14. CDR1 is MNHEY, CDR2 SVGEGT, per germline. The CDR3 totals 19 residues. The CDR3 here is CASSYPSPGQGNINSPLHF. CDR3 coding DNA: TGTGCCAGCAGTTACCCCAGCCCGGGACAGGGGAATATCAATTCACCCCTCCACTTT.

This clone occurred once. This chain joins TRBV19 and TRBJ1-1; D unresolved. The CDR3 has 13 residues. Trimming took off 3 bases at V and 1 base at J, with 6 bases between the two ends. Germline V gene sequence: CDR1 LNHDA, CDR2 SQIVND (reference sequence). The CDR3 is CASSIGPNTEAFF. CDR3 coding DNA: TGTGCCAGTAGTATTGGGCCGAACACTGAAGCTTTCTTT.

This chain links TRBV24-1 with TRBJ1-2; 9 nucleotides match TRBD1. This CDR3 spans 18 amino acids. Germline-derived CDR1 and CDR2 are KGHDR and SFDVKD. Trimming at V came to 3 bases and at J to 2 bases, leaving 12 bases not matched to a gene. In nucleotides, the CDR3 is TGTGCCACCAGTGATGCACGGGACAGGGCCGAGGGGAACTATGGCTACACCTTC. Translation: CATSDARDRAEGNYGYTF.

This clone was observed a single time. J is TRBJ2-1 and V is TRBV29-1; TRBD1 aligns across 10 bases. The CDR3 totals 13 residues. Germline trimming cut 7 bases from V and 4 bases from J; bases unmatched to any gene: 4. Germline loops: CDR1 SQVTM, CDR2 ANQGSEA. DNA of the CDR3: TGCAGCGCCGGACAGGGGGGTTACAATGAGCAGTTCTTC. Translated, it gives CSAGQGGYNEQFF.

A single count supports this clone. The chain couples TRBV7-2 to TRBJ2-3, with D possibly matching TRBD2 (6 bases). The ends were cut back, 4 bases at V and 1 base at J, with 15 bases in the middle. The length of the CDR3 is 16 residues. The V gene's germline CDR1 is SGHTA and CDR2 FQGNSA. The CDR3 nucleotides read TGTGCCAGCAGCTCCATATTACTAGCCCGCACAGATACGCAGTATTTT. Translation gives CASSSILLARTDTQYF.

This clone showed up just a few times. The chain combines TRBV4-1 with TRBJ2-3; D may be TRBD2 (6 bases). There are 13 residues in the CDR3. Germline loops: CDR1 MGHRA, CDR2 YSYEKL. The ends were cut back, 4 bases at V and 1 base at J, with 6 bases in the middle. The CDR3 DNA reads TGCGCCAGCAGCCCGGGAGGCACAGATACGCAGTATTTT. Translating gives CASSPGGTDTQYF.

The chain couples TRBV19 to TRBJ2-1; weak D call: TRBD1 (5 bases). CDR3 length: 15 residues. V was cut by 6 bases and J by 8 bases, with 20 bases left in between. Germline V gene sequence: CDR1 LNHDA, CDR2 SQIVND (reference sequence). The CDR3 bases are TGTGCCAGTAGGAGCATCGACGGCAGGGTGCATGAGCAGTTCTTC. This codes for CASRSIDGRVHEQFF. The full variable domain, completed using reference TRBV19 and TRBJ2-1, is DGGITQSPKYLFRKEGQNVTLSCEQNLNHDAMYWYRQDPGQGLRLIYYSQIVNDFQKGDIAEGYSVSREKKESFPLTVTSAQKNPTAFYLCASRSIDGRVHEQFFGPGTRLTVL.

This chain links TRBV7-3 with TRBJ1-2; 9 nucleotides agree with TRBD1. There are 14 residues in the CDR3. Losses at the gene ends were 5 bases for V and 5 bases for J; bases not matched to a gene: 6. Germline lookup yields CDR1 SGHTA and CDR2 FQGTGA. The CDR3 coding sequence is TGTGCCAGCAGCCAGACAGGGGGTAATTATGGCTACACCTTC. Translated, it gives CASSQTGGNYGYTF.

This clone was counted a single time. The chain uses TRBV30 and TRBJ2-2, with 13 nucleotides matching TRBD2. This CDR3 comprises 18 residues. J gave up 2 bases and V 2 bases, and 8 bases lay outside the gene matches. The germline CDR1 and CDR2 sequences are GTSNPN and SVGIG (reference sequence). The CDR3 reads CAWSSTGLAGRNTGELFF. CDR3 DNA: TGTGCCTGGAGTTCCACGGGACTAGCGGGAAGAAACACCGGGGAGCTGTTTTTT.

The J gene is TRBJ1-2, the V gene TRBV24-1, with 10 positions matching TRBD1. Germline values: CDR1 KGHDR, CDR2 SFDVKD. The CDR3 totals 17 residues. J was trimmed by 8 bases and V by 8 bases; bases with no gene match: 19. The CDR3 region is CATTWGDRGPPDKGYTF. The DNA for the CDR3 is TGTGCCACCACCTGGGGGGACAGGGGCCCCCCGGATAAAGGCTACACCTTC.

The chain has TRBV15 and TRBJ2-7; TRBD1 might be the D (6 bases). CDR1 and CDR2 (germline): LNHNV, YYDKDF (reference sequence). The length of the CDR3 is 16 residues. V was pared by 0 bases and J by 2 bases, with 14 bases between. The CDR3 sequence: CATSRDARDTAYEQYF. CDR3 DNA sequence: TGTGCCACCAGCAGAGATGCTAGGGACACCGCCTACGAGCAGTACTTC.

The chain employs TRBV6-1 and TRBJ1-1, with a tentative D call TRBD1 (6 bases). V was trimmed by 3 bases and J by 1 base, leaving 15 bases between them. The CDR3 spans 16 residues. Per germline, CDR1 MNHNS and CDR2 SASEGT. In nucleotides, the CDR3 is TGTGCCAGCAGTGACCCGGGGGGGCCTACGAACACTGAAGCTTTCTTT. This encodes CASSDPGGPTNTEAFF.

This clone has a handful of counts. The J gene is TRBJ2-1, the V gene TRBV7-2; 8 bases line up with TRBD2. Germline V lookup: CDR1 SGHTA, CDR2 FQGNSA. The CDR3 length is 16 residues. Losses at the gene ends were 3 bases for V and 2 bases for J; bases not matched to a gene: 6. This CDR3 reads CASSFAGTRPYNEQFF. The CDR3 region has the DNA TGTGCCAGCAGCTTCGCCGGGACTAGGCCCTACAATGAGCAGTTCTTC.